This is a list of T cell receptor beta chains from one sample in a study of vaccination and CD4 T cells after COVID-19. From the PCR reads, TCRdb called clonotypes with MiXCR, one entry per CDR3 protein. The sample lists approximately 19,000 distinct CDR3 sequences, 62% seen once, with around 0.92% in the top ten. The material was CD4+ T cells from blood, obtained before SARS-CoV-2 vaccination. These receptor sequences come from a human donor who had recovered from COVID-19. Both conserved end residues are part of each CDR3. A D gene is named only where the DNA matches it firmly. Size is stated for part of the rows, as once, few or many counts, or as a class when the clone is expanded.

d_gene: TRBD1; abundance: NA; len: 15; v_gene: TRBV6-2/TRBV6-3; j_gene: TRBJ2-5; CDR3nt: TGTGCCAGCACCCTAGGACAGGGGGCCTGGGAGACCCAGTACTTC; CDR3aa: CASTLGQGAWETQYF
d_gene: NA; abundance: few; len: 13; v_gene: TRBV28; j_gene: TRBJ2-1; CDR3nt: TGTGCCAGCAGTTTATGGTCCGGGGATGAGCAGTTCTTC; CDR3aa: CASSLWSGDEQFF
d_gene: TRBD2; abundance: NA; len: 14; v_gene: TRBV7-2; j_gene: TRBJ2-1; CDR3nt: TGTGCCAGCAGCTTTCTAGCGGGAGTCAATGAGCAGTTCTTC; CDR3aa: CASSFLAGVNEQFF
d_gene: TRBD2; abundance: NA; len: 17; v_gene: TRBV19; j_gene: TRBJ2-3; CDR3nt: TGTGCCAGTAGTTACAAGGCTCTTCGGGAGGGCCGGGATACGCAGTATTTT; CDR3aa: CASSYKALREGRDTQYF
d_gene: NA; abundance: NA; len: 17; v_gene: TRBV7-9; j_gene: TRBJ1-2; CDR3nt: TGTGCCAGCAGCCCCGGGAGGGACTCCATTCTTTCTGGTGGCTACACCTTC; CDR3aa: CASSPGRDSILSGGYTF
d_gene: NA; abundance: NA; len: 13; v_gene: TRBV28; j_gene: TRBJ2-2; CDR3nt: TGTGCCAACCAGGCTAGGAACACCGGGGAGCTGTTTTTT; CDR3aa: CANQARNTGELFF
d_gene: TRBD2; abundance: NA; len: 15; v_gene: TRBV28; j_gene: TRBJ2-7; CDR3nt: TGTGCCAGCAGTCCGCCGGCTAGCGGGAGCGGTGAGCAGTACTTC; CDR3aa: CASSPPASGSGEQYF
d_gene: NA; abundance: few; len: 14; v_gene: TRBV20-1; j_gene: TRBJ2-5; CDR3nt: TGCAGTGCTAGAGATTATTTCGTTTCGGAGACCCAGTACTTC; CDR3aa: CSARDYFVSETQYF
d_gene: NA; abundance: NA; len: 16; v_gene: TRBV15; j_gene: TRBJ1-4; CDR3nt: TGTGCCACCAGCAGAGAAACGGGGGGCCGTTCTGAAAAACTGTTTTTT; CDR3aa: CATSRETGGRSEKLFF
d_gene: TRBD1; abundance: NA; len: 12; v_gene: TRBV12-3/TRBV12-4; j_gene: TRBJ1-2; CDR3nt: TGTGCCAGCAGTTTATTCCCGGACAGGGTTTACTTC; CDR3aa: CASSLFPDRVYF
d_gene: TRBD2; abundance: NA; len: 15; v_gene: TRBV20-1; j_gene: TRBJ2-3; CDR3nt: TGCAGTGCTAGGACCGGGACTAGCGGGGTCGATACGCAGTATTTT; CDR3aa: CSARTGTSGVDTQYF
d_gene: NA; abundance: NA; len: 17; v_gene: TRBV12-3/TRBV12-4; j_gene: TRBJ2-5; CDR3nt: TGTGCCAGCAGTTCGCCACAGGCGCCGCCGATACAAGAGACCCAGTACTTC; CDR3aa: CASSSPQAPPIQETQYF
d_gene: NA; abundance: NA; len: 14; v_gene: TRBV20-1; j_gene: TRBJ2-1; CDR3nt: TGCAGTGCTAGTCGGGCCCAATCCGCCGGTGAGCAGTTCTTC; CDR3aa: CSASRAQSAGEQFF
d_gene: NA; abundance: NA; len: 13; v_gene: TRBV19; j_gene: TRBJ2-7; CDR3nt: TGTGCCAGTAGTATAGTCGTGGACTACGAGCAGTACTTC; CDR3aa: CASSIVVDYEQYF
d_gene: NA; abundance: NA; len: 13; v_gene: TRBV6-2/TRBV6-3; j_gene: TRBJ1-2; CDR3nt: TGTGCCAAACCACAGGGTCTCTCGGATGGCTACACCTTC; CDR3aa: CAKPQGLSDGYTF
d_gene: TRBD2; abundance: once; len: 15; v_gene: TRBV30; j_gene: TRBJ2-7; CDR3nt: TGTGCCTGGAGTTTACGAGCGGGAGGGACCTACGAGCAGTACTTC; CDR3aa: CAWSLRAGGTYEQYF
d_gene: NA; abundance: few; len: 13; v_gene: TRBV20-1; j_gene: TRBJ2-3; CDR3nt: TGCAGTGCTAGAGATCCGCCAGTAGATACGCAGTATTTT; CDR3aa: CSARDPPVDTQYF
d_gene: NA; abundance: NA; len: 12; v_gene: TRBV7-2; j_gene: TRBJ2-7; CDR3nt: TGTGCCAGCAGGGGCAGCACCTACGAGCAGTACTTC; CDR3aa: CASRGSTYEQYF
d_gene: TRBD1; abundance: NA; len: 16; v_gene: TRBV7-8; j_gene: TRBJ2-3; CDR3nt: TGTGCCAGCAGCTTAAAGGACAGGGGGGTCACAGATACGCAGTATTTT; CDR3aa: CASSLKDRGVTDTQYF
d_gene: NA; abundance: NA; len: 11; v_gene: TRBV11-1; j_gene: TRBJ2-3; CDR3nt: TGTGCCAGCAGCCGGGAAGATACGCAGTATTTT; CDR3aa: CASSREDTQYF
d_gene: TRBD1; abundance: NA; len: 15; v_gene: TRBV7-8; j_gene: TRBJ1-5; CDR3nt: TGTGCCAGCAGTCGGACAGGGCGGAGCAATCAGCCCCAGCATTTT; CDR3aa: CASSRTGRSNQPQHF
d_gene: NA; abundance: NA; len: 16; v_gene: TRBV4-1; j_gene: TRBJ1-2; CDR3nt: TGCGCCAGCAGCCAAGGTACTGGAGGAGGTAACTATGGCTACACCTTC; CDR3aa: CASSQGTGGGNYGYTF
d_gene: NA; abundance: NA; len: 16; v_gene: TRBV6-2/TRBV6-3; j_gene: TRBJ1-4; CDR3nt: TGTGCCAGCAGCGACGCTGTAGGGACGGAGTTCGAAAAACTGTTTTTT; CDR3aa: CASSDAVGTEFEKLFF
d_gene: TRBD1; abundance: few; len: 14; v_gene: TRBV28; j_gene: TRBJ1-5; CDR3nt: TGTGCCAGCAGTTCCTCGGGGACAGCCGGGCCCCAGCATTTT; CDR3aa: CASSSSGTAGPQHF
d_gene: TRBD2; abundance: NA; len: 16; v_gene: TRBV24-1; j_gene: TRBJ2-5; CDR3nt: TGTGCCACCAGTGATCCAGGACTAGCGGGAGAAGAGACCCAGTACTTC; CDR3aa: CATSDPGLAGEETQYF
d_gene: TRBD1; abundance: NA; len: 15; v_gene: TRBV30; j_gene: TRBJ1-5; CDR3nt: TGTGCCTGGAGTATAGGGGGCGCGGGCAATCAGCCCCAGCATTTT; CDR3aa: CAWSIGGAGNQPQHF
d_gene: TRBD2; abundance: NA; len: 12; v_gene: TRBV20-1; j_gene: TRBJ2-3; CDR3nt: TGCAGTGATCAATTAGCGGGTAATACGCAGTATTTT; CDR3aa: CSDQLAGNTQYF
d_gene: NA; abundance: NA; len: 14; v_gene: TRBV6-5; j_gene: TRBJ1-1; CDR3nt: TGTGCCAGCAGTTACTCGGGCCGGAACACTGAAGCTTTCTTT; CDR3aa: CASSYSGRNTEAFF
d_gene: TRBD1; abundance: NA; len: 13; v_gene: TRBV5-1; j_gene: TRBJ1-2; CDR3nt: TGCGCCAGCAGCTACGGACAGGGGGGTGGCTACACCTTC; CDR3aa: CASSYGQGGGYTF
d_gene: NA; abundance: NA; len: 13; v_gene: TRBV6-4; j_gene: TRBJ2-3; CDR3nt: TGTGCCAGCAGTGACCCTGGTGGGAATACGCAGTATTTT; CDR3aa: CASSDPGGNTQYF
d_gene: TRBD2; abundance: NA; len: 15; v_gene: TRBV20-1; j_gene: TRBJ2-1; CDR3nt: TGCAGTGCTCAAACCGGGACTAGCGCTTACAATGAGCAGTTCTTC; CDR3aa: CSAQTGTSAYNEQFF
d_gene: NA; abundance: few; len: 14; v_gene: TRBV6-1; j_gene: TRBJ2-3; CDR3nt: TGTGCCAGCAGCCTACGACAGAGCACAGATACGCAGTATTTT; CDR3aa: CASSLRQSTDTQYF
d_gene: TRBD2; abundance: NA; len: 15; v_gene: TRBV2; j_gene: TRBJ2-5; CDR3nt: TGTGCCAGCAGTGAACTAGCGGGTTTCCAGGAGACCCAGTACTTC; CDR3aa: CASSELAGFQETQYF
d_gene: NA; abundance: few; len: 11; v_gene: TRBV7-2; j_gene: TRBJ2-3; CDR3nt: TGTGCCAGCAGCGCCACAGATACGCAGTATTTT; CDR3aa: CASSATDTQYF
d_gene: NA; abundance: NA; len: 11; v_gene: TRBV10-2; j_gene: TRBJ2-3; CDR3nt: TGCGCCAGCATAGCAGCCAGGGAGCAGTATTTT; CDR3aa: CASIAAREQYF
d_gene: NA; abundance: few; len: 16; v_gene: TRBV7-9; j_gene: TRBJ2-3; CDR3nt: TGTGCCAGCAGCTTAGCGGTACCAGCTAGCACAGATACGCAGTATTTT; CDR3aa: CASSLAVPASTDTQYF
d_gene: TRBD1; abundance: few; len: 22; v_gene: TRBV24-1; j_gene: TRBJ1-2; CDR3nt: TGTGCCACCAGTGGCACCCCCGGTTCGGGACAGCCTAGGGGGCTGGCTAACTATGGCTACACCTTC; CDR3aa: CATSGTPGSGQPRGLANYGYTF
d_gene: NA; abundance: NA; len: 14; v_gene: TRBV2; j_gene: TRBJ1-1; CDR3nt: TGTGCCAGCAGTGAAGAGAGGTCGAACACTGAAGCTTTCTTT; CDR3aa: CASSEERSNTEAFF
d_gene: NA; abundance: once; len: 14; v_gene: TRBV6-2/TRBV6-3; j_gene: TRBJ2-3; CDR3nt: TGTGCCAGCAAAACGGAGCCAAGCACAGATACGCAGTATTTT; CDR3aa: CASKTEPSTDTQYF
d_gene: NA; abundance: NA; len: 13; v_gene: TRBV7-2; j_gene: TRBJ1-1; CDR3nt: TGTGCCAGCAGCTTTTACAGGGACACTGAAGCTTTCTTT; CDR3aa: CASSFYRDTEAFF
d_gene: TRBD2; abundance: NA; len: 15; v_gene: TRBV12-3/TRBV12-4; j_gene: TRBJ2-1; CDR3nt: TGTGCCAGCAGTTTTGGGGGGACTAGTCTCAATGAGCAGTTCTTC; CDR3aa: CASSFGGTSLNEQFF
d_gene: NA; abundance: NA; len: 11; v_gene: TRBV28; j_gene: TRBJ1-5; CDR3nt: TGTGCCAGCAGTTTGGGTCAGCCCCAGCATTTT; CDR3aa: CASSLGQPQHF
d_gene: NA; abundance: NA; len: 12; v_gene: TRBV12-3/TRBV12-4; j_gene: TRBJ1-2; CDR3nt: TGTGCCAGCAGCGATTCTAACTATGGCTACACCTTC; CDR3aa: CASSDSNYGYTF
d_gene: TRBD2; abundance: once; len: 15; v_gene: TRBV6-4; j_gene: TRBJ2-1; CDR3nt: TGTGCCAGCAGTGCCGCTGCGGGGACTAACGATGAGCAGTTCTTC; CDR3aa: CASSAAAGTNDEQFF
d_gene: NA; abundance: NA; len: 13; v_gene: TRBV12-3/TRBV12-4; j_gene: TRBJ2-7; CDR3nt: TGTGCCAGCAGTTCCCTGTCCTCCTACGAGCAGTACTTC; CDR3aa: CASSSLSSYEQYF
d_gene: NA; abundance: NA; len: 11; v_gene: TRBV6-2/TRBV6-3; j_gene: TRBJ1-1; CDR3nt: TGTGCCAGCAGTTACTCATCCATCGCTTTCTTT; CDR3aa: CASSYSSIAFF
d_gene: NA; abundance: once; len: 16; v_gene: TRBV7-8; j_gene: TRBJ1-5; CDR3nt: TGTGCCAGCAGCCAGAACATTTACAGGGTCGGTCAGCCCCAGCATTTT; CDR3aa: CASSQNIYRVGQPQHF
d_gene: TRBD1; abundance: few; len: 16; v_gene: TRBV20-1; j_gene: TRBJ2-2; CDR3nt: TGCAGTGCTAGAGATGACGTCAGGGGGCACACCGGGGAGCTGTTTTTT; CDR3aa: CSARDDVRGHTGELFF
d_gene: NA; abundance: NA; len: 16; v_gene: TRBV4-2; j_gene: TRBJ2-6; CDR3nt: TGTGCCAGCAGCCCCCTCTTCACTCTTGGGGCCAACGTCCTGACTTTC; CDR3aa: CASSPLFTLGANVLTF
d_gene: NA; abundance: once; len: 13; v_gene: TRBV7-8; j_gene: TRBJ2-7; CDR3nt: TGTGCCAGCAGCGCTGACACCTACTACGAGCAGTACTTC; CDR3aa: CASSADTYYEQYF
d_gene: TRBD2; abundance: NA; len: 16; v_gene: TRBV20-1; j_gene: TRBJ2-7; CDR3nt: TGCAGTACTAGAAGACTAGCGGGAGGGAATTTCTACGAGCAGTACTTC; CDR3aa: CSTRRLAGGNFYEQYF
d_gene: TRBD2; abundance: NA; len: 13; v_gene: TRBV18; j_gene: TRBJ2-1; CDR3nt: TGTGCCAGCTCACCGACTAGCGGGAATGAGCAGTTCTTC; CDR3aa: CASSPTSGNEQFF
d_gene: NA; abundance: NA; len: 16; v_gene: TRBV4-1; j_gene: TRBJ2-5; CDR3nt: TGCGCCAGCAGCCAAGCTCGAACAGGGTCACAAGAGACCCAGTACTTC; CDR3aa: CASSQARTGSQETQYF
d_gene: NA; abundance: once; len: 13; v_gene: TRBV5-1; j_gene: TRBJ2-7; CDR3nt: TGCGCCAGCAGCTTTGACGGAACTTACGAGCAGTACTTC; CDR3aa: CASSFDGTYEQYF
d_gene: NA; abundance: NA; len: 11; v_gene: TRBV6-1; j_gene: TRBJ2-3; CDR3nt: TGTGCCAGCAGGTCTTTGGATACGCAGTATTTT; CDR3aa: CASRSLDTQYF
d_gene: NA; abundance: once; len: 16; v_gene: TRBV19; j_gene: TRBJ2-1; CDR3nt: TGTGCCAGTAGTTATTCGATTAGCGGATATTACAATGAGCAGTTCTTC; CDR3aa: CASSYSISGYYNEQFF